This TCR beta chain was identified in a study of T cells in Graves' hyperthyroidism and ophthalmopathy. The source material, RNA transcripts, was used to amplify TCR beta CDR3 regions. A set of HTBI primers served as the primers for a first-round RT-PCR of the TCR CDR3. Each CDR3 protein gets one entry after TCRdb re-called the multiplex PCR reads with MiXCR. The repertoire consists of approximately 610,000 distinct CDR3 sequences, with roughly 14% occurring once and the leading ten covering around 4%. This clonotype was detected many times. A junction boundary mismatches the germline segment, possibly from a read error. Sequencing was performed on blood. The receptor was isolated from a middle-aged woman with Graves' ophthalmopathy.

The CDR3 nucleotides read TGTGCCAGTAGTCAGGGACCCCTCTCCTACGAGCGGTACTTC. Its translation is CASSQGPLSYERYF. J is TRBJ2-7 and V is TRBV19; D possibly matches TRBD1 or TRBD2 (5 bases each). Germline CDR1 is LNHDA and CDR2 is SQIVND (reference sequence). The CDR3 runs to 14 residues.